This TCR beta chain stems from a study of blood T cell repertoires in COVID-19. Only in-frame clones appear in the TCRdb table, and some are missing; sequencing was by immunoSEQ multiplex PCR. The repertoire holds about 170,000 clones, with about nine tenths as singletons. Sequenced material: peripheral blood. The sequence was obtained from a man between 60 and 70 years old with acute or convalescent COVID-19.

CDR3 bases: TGTGCCAGCAGCCGGGGCGGGGCGGGGAGCGGTGAAAAACTGTTTTTT. It is translated as CASSRGGAGSGEKLFF. J is TRBJ1-4 and V is TRBV7-2; D may be TRBD1 (5 bases). Trimming removed 5 bases from V and 7 bases from J, with 20 bases in between. The CDR3 spans 16 residues. From germline, CDR1 is SGHTA and CDR2 FQGNSA.